This entry lists 16 T cell receptor beta chains sequenced from one sample in a study of lung T cells in sarcoidosis with Löfgren's syndrome. TCRdb itself ran the reads through MiXCR, one entry per CDR3 protein. The sample holds about 2,300 distinct CDR3 sequences, roughly 19% seen once. The sequencing sample was made of CD4+ T cells from bronchoalveolar lavage. All receptors come from a human donor with sarcoidosis (Löfgren's syndrome or another form), or a control subject (not recorded which).

This clonotype is termed medium-sized. This chain joins TRBV12-3 or TRBV12-4 and TRBJ2-5, with 8 bases matching TRBD2. This CDR3 is built from 14 residues. V dropped 8 bases and J dropped 5; count of bases not matched to a gene: 10. The CDR3 sequence is CASFIAGSGETQYF. As DNA, the CDR3 is TGTGCCAGCTTCATAGCGGGGTCCGGTGAGACCCAGTACTTC.

This clonotype is judged medium-sized. The V gene is TRBV7-2, the J gene TRBJ2-7; 11 nucleotides align to TRBD2. The germline gives CDR1 SGHTA, CDR2 FQGNSA. V shed 6 bases, J shed 7 bases, and the junction held 5 bases outside the gene matches. The length of the CDR3 is 13 residues. CDR3 residues: CASRGTSGGEQYF. The CDR3 DNA reads as TGTGCCAGCAGGGGGACTAGCGGTGGAGAGCAGTACTTC.

Regarding this clonotype: A much larger clonotype is one base distant, so this may be a read error. The gene calls are TRBV9 and TRBJ2-5; 9 bases map to TRBD1. This CDR3 has 15 residues. Looked up from germline, CDR1 is SGDLS and CDR2 is YYNGEE. The CDR3: CASSPTGGLEEAQYF. The CDR3 DNA sequence: TGTGCCAGCAGCCCAACAGGGGGCTTAGAAGAGGCCCAGTACTTC. The variable domain in full, completed from reference TRBV9 and TRBJ2-5, reads DSGVTQTPKHLITATGQRVTLRCSPRSGDLSVYWYQQSLDQGLQFLIQYYNGEERAKGNILERFSAQQFPDLHSELNLSSLELGDSALYFCASSPTGGLEEAQYFGPGTRLLVL.

As regards this clonotype: Being one base from a much bigger clone, this may be a read error. The conserved final phenylalanine or tryptophan is absent from the CDR3, which likely points to a read error. V is TRBV7-3 and J is TRBJ2-1, with 7 positions matching TRBD2. The J segment lost 2 bases and the V segment lost 2 bases, leaving 6 bases of the junction unmatched. Germline V gene data show CDR1 as SGHTA and CDR2 as FQGTGA. The CDR3 is made up of 16 amino acids. CDR3 residues: CASSLRGGSAYNEQFL. DNA for the CDR3: TGTGCCAGCAGCTTACGAGGCGGGAGCGCCTACAATGAGCAGTTCCTC.

The chain couples TRBV5-1 to TRBJ2-7; 10 bases are a match to TRBD2. The CDR3 loop spans 15 amino acids. J lost 3 bases, V lost 0 bases, and 3 bases had no gene match. Germline loops: CDR1 SGHRS, CDR2 YFSETQ. The CDR3 region has the DNA TGCGCCAGCAGCTTGGATACTAGCGGGAACTACGAGCAGTACTTC. Protein product: CASSLDTSGNYEQYF.

This clonotype counts as large (0.1 to 1%). The rearrangement uses TRBV7-2 and TRBJ2-3; TRBD2 is a possible D gene (6 bases). The CDR3 loop spans 16 amino acids. The germline gives CDR1 SGHTA, CDR2 FQGNSA. Trimming stripped 5 bases from V and 0 bases from J, with 15 bases between. CDR3 residues: CASSPIAVFSTDTQYF. In DNA, the CDR3 is TGTGCCAGCAGCCCGATAGCGGTCTTTAGCACAGATACGCAGTATTTT.

This clonotype is labeled medium-sized. J is TRBJ2-5 and V is TRBV30, with TRBD2 identical over 12 bases. Per the germline V gene, CDR1 is GTSNPN and CDR2 is SVGIG (reference sequence). This CDR3 has 16 amino acids. Unmatched junction bases numbered 10, after V lost 3 bases and J lost 5 bases. CDR3 sequence (DNA): TGTGCCTGGAGCTCCCCTAGCGGGAGGGCCTTCGAGACCCAGTACTTC. Its translation: CAWSSPSGRAFETQYF.

In the case of this clonotype: A read error may explain this, as a much larger clone is one base away. V and J are TRBV19 and TRBJ2-7, with D possibly matching TRBD1 (7 bases). Trimming left V 6 bases short and J 3 bases short, with 18 bases between. This CDR3 is built from 15 residues. Per the germline V gene, CDR1 is LNHDA and CDR2 is SQIVND (reference sequence). In DNA, the CDR3 is TGTGCCAGTAGCCACGTCCAGGGGGGCAACTACGAGCAGTACTTC. Its translation is CASSHVQGGNYEQYF.

By share, this clonotype counts as medium-sized. This chain links TRBV28 with TRBJ1-5, with D possibly TRBD1 on 6 matching bases. Trimming cost V 4 bases and J 1 base, with 8 bases left between them. Germline CDR1 is MDHEN and CDR2 is SYDVKM. The CDR3 is 14 amino acids. CDR3: CASSSGGSNQPQHF. The CDR3 DNA reads as TGTGCCAGCAGTTCGGGGGGCAGCAATCAGCCCCAGCATTTT. The entire variable domain, with the rest obtained from reference TRBV28 and TRBJ1-5, is as follows: DVKVTQSSRYLVKRTGEKVFLECVQDMDHENMFWYRQDPGLGLRLIYFSYDVKMKEKGDIPEGYSVSREKKERFSLILESASTNQTSMYLCASSSGGSNQPQHFGDGTRLSIL.

Sample share makes this clonotype medium-sized. The chain combines TRBV4-1 with TRBJ2-3; TRBD2 matches at 11 bases. The germline gives CDR1 MGHRA, CDR2 YSYEKL. This CDR3 has 17 amino acids. Trimming at V came to 4 bases and at J to 3 bases, leaving 9 bases not matched to a gene. Here the CDR3 reads CASSPYSGRAGTDTQYF. The CDR3 DNA follows: TGCGCCAGCAGCCCCTATAGCGGGAGGGCAGGAACAGATACGCAGTATTTT.

This clonotype is classed as medium-sized (0.01 to 0.1%). The V gene is TRBV12-3 or TRBV12-4, the J gene TRBJ2-2; the D call may be TRBD1 or TRBD2 (5 bases each). Between the trimmed V and J ends, which lost 8 bases and 1 base, there was a span of 14 bases. This CDR3 is 15 amino acids long. Written as DNA, the CDR3 is TGTGCCAGCCCGGGACGCTTGAAGAACACCGGGGAGCTGTTTTTT. It translates to CASPGRLKNTGELFF.

This clonotype was recorded once. The chain uses TRBV20-1 and TRBJ2-7, with 9 bases aligning to TRBD2. Germline assignment: CDR1 DFQATT and CDR2 SNEGSKA (reference sequence). V lost 2 bases, J lost 2 bases, and 10 bases stayed unmatched. The CDR3 totals 16 residues. The CDR3, as DNA: TGCAGTGCTAGAAATTGGCCAGCGGGAGGAACCTACGAGCAGTACTTC. The encoded protein is CSARNWPAGGTYEQYF.

This clonotype is judged hyperexpanded. This chain uses TRBV27 with TRBJ2-7, with D possibly TRBD2 on 6 matching bases. The ends were cut back, 2 bases at V and 3 bases at J, with 11 bases in the middle. CDR1 MNHEY and CDR2 SMNVEV come from the germline V gene (reference sequence). There are 14 residues in the CDR3. CDR3 coding DNA: TGTGCCAGCAGTTTAGGAGGGAACCTCTACGAGCAGTACTTC. Encoded protein: CASSLGGNLYEQYF.

By sample fraction, this clonotype is medium-sized. The V gene is TRBV2, the J gene TRBJ2-5; 11 bases line up with TRBD2. The CDR3 sequence is 15 residues long. The V gene's germline CDR1 is SNHLY and CDR2 FYNNEI. Trimming at V came to 7 bases and at J to 2 bases, leaving 6 bases not matched to a gene. The chain's CDR3 is CASTRLAGTQETQYF. The CDR3 DNA follows: TGTGCCAGCACCAGACTAGCGGGGACACAAGAGACCCAGTACTTC.

This clonotype is classed as medium-sized. This rearrangement joins TRBV7-9 to TRBJ1-2; TRBD1 aligns across 8 bases. This CDR3 contains 15 residues. Germline CDR1 and CDR2: SEHNR and FQNEAQ (reference sequence). The junction had 9 bases not matched to a gene; V was cut back by 6 bases and J by 3 bases. In nucleotides, the CDR3 is TGTGCCAGCAGTTCCGATACAGGGGGAGACTATGGCTACACCTTC. Protein: CASSSDTGGDYGYTF.

The chain has TRBV6-2 or TRBV6-3 and TRBJ2-1; TRBD2 matches at 9 bases. Unmatched junction bases numbered 18, after V lost 10 bases and J lost 5 bases. The germline V gene has CDR1 MNHEY and CDR2 SVGEGT. The CDR3 runs 17 residues. The CDR3 DNA is TGTGCCACTTCGAGGTGGGGCGGGAGGGCCATCCACAATGAGCAGTTCTTC. Residues: CATSRWGGRAIHNEQFF.